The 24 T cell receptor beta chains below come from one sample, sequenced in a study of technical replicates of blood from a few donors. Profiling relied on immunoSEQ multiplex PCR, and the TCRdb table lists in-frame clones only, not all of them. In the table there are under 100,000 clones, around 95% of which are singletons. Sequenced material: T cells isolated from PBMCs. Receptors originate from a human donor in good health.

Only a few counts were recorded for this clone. In DNA, the CDR3 is TGTGCCAGCAGTTCCGATATTACAGAGACTAAGACCTTCTTT. It translates to CASSSDITETKTFF. J is TRBJ1-1 and V is TRBV2, with D hard to call. This CDR3 has 14 residues. V lost 5 bases and J lost 14, with 24 bases in between. The V gene's germline CDR1 is SNHLY and CDR2 FYNNEI.

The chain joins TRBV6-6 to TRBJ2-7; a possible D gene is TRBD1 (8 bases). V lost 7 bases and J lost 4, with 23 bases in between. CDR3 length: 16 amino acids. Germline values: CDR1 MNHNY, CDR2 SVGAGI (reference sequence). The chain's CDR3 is CASNPDQQGGKYEQYF. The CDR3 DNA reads TGTGCCAGCAATCCGGATCAACAGGGGGGGAAATACGAGCAGTACTTC.

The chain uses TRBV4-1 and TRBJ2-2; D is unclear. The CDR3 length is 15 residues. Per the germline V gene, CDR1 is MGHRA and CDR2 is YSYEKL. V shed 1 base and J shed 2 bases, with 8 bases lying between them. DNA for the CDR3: TGCGCCAGCAGCCAAGGTTCTAGAAACACCGGGGAGCTGTTTTTT. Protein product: CASSQGSRNTGELFF.

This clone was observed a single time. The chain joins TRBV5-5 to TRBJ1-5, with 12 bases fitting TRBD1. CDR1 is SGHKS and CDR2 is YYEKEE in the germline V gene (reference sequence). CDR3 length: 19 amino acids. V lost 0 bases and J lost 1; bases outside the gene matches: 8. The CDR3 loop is CASSLGPGQGAWSNQPQHF. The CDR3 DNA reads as TGTGCCAGCAGCTTGGGACCGGGACAGGGGGCCTGGAGCAATCAGCCCCAGCATTTT.

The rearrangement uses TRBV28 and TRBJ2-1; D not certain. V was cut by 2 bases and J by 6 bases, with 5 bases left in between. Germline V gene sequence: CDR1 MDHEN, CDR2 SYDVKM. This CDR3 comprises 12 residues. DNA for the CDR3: TGTGCCAGCAGTTTACTCCGCAATGAGCAGTTCTTC. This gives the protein CASSLLRNEQFF.

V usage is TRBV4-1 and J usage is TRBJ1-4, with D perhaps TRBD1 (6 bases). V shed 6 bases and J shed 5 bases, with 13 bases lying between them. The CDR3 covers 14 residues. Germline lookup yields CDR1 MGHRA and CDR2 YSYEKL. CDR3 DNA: TGCGCCAGCAGAGAGGGGGGGCTCAATGAAAAACTGTTTTTT. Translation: CASREGGLNEKLFF.

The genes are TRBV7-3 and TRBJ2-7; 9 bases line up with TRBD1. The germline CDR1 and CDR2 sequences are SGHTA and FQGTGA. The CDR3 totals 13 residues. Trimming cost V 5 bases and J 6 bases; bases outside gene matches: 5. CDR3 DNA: TGTGCCAGCAGCCCGGGACAGGGTGTCGAGCAGTACTTC. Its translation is CASSPGQGVEQYF.

CDR3 protein: CASRSPRGSSSGANVLTF. Here the CDR3 DNA reads TGTGCCAGCAGATCCCCCAGGGGATCAAGCTCTGGGGCCAACGTCCTGACTTTC. The gene calls are TRBV7-9 and TRBJ2-6; TRBD1 might be the D (6 bases). V was cut by 6 bases and J by 0 bases, with 18 bases left in between. The V gene's germline CDR1 is SEHNR and CDR2 FQNEAQ (reference sequence). The CDR3 consists of 18 residues.

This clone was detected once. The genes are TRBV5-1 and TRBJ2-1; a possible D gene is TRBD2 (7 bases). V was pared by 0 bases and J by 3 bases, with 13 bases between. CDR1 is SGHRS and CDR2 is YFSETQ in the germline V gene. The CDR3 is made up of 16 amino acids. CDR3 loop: CASSLAEGGDYNEQFF. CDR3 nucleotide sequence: TGCGCCAGCAGCTTGGCCGAGGGGGGGGACTACAATGAGCAGTTCTTC.

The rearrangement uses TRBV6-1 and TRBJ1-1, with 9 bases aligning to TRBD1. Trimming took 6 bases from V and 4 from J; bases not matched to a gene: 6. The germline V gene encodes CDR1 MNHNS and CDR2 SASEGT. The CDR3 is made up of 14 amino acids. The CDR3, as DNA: TGTGCCAGCAGCGCGACAGGGGGGAGCACTGAAGCTTTCTTT. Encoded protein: CASSATGGSTEAFF.

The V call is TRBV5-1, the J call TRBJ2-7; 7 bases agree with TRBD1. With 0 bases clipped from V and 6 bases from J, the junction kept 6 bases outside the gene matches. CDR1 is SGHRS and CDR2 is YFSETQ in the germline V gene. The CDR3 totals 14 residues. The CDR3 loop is CASSLGQGSGEQYF. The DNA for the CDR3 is TGCGCCAGCAGCTTGGGACAGGGATCCGGCGAGCAGTACTTC.

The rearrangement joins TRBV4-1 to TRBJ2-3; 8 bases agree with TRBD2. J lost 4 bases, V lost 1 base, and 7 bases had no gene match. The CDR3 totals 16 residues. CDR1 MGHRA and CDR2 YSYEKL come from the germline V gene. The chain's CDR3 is CASSQGRGGSPDTQYF. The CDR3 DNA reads TGCGCCAGCAGCCAAGGTCGGGGGGGCAGTCCAGATACGCAGTATTTT.

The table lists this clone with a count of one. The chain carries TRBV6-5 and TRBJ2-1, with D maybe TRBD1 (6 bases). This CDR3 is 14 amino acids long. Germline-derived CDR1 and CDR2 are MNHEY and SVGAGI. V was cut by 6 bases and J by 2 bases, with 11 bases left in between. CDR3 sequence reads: CASSTGGTYNEQFF. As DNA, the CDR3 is TGTGCCAGCAGCACTGGGGGCACCTACAATGAGCAGTTCTTC.

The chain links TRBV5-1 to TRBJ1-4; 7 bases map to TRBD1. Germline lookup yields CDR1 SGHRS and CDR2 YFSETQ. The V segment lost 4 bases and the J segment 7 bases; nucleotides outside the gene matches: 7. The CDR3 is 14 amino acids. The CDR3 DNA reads TGCGCCAGCAGCCCGACAGGGAAAGGTGAAAAACTGTTTTTT. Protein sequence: CASSPTGKGEKLFF.

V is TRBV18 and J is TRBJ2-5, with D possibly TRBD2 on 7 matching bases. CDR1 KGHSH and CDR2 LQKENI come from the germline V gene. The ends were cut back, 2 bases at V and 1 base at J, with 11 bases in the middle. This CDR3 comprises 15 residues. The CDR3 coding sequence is TGTGCCAGCTCACCATCTGGGGGGGCCCAAGAGACCCAGTACTTC. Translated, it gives CASSPSGGAQETQYF.

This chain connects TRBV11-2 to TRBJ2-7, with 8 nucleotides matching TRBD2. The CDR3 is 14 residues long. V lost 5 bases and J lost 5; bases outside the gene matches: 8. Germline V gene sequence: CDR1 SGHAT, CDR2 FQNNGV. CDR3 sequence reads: CASSPELAVNEQYF. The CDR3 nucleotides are TGTGCCAGCAGCCCAGAACTAGCGGTGAACGAGCAGTACTTC.

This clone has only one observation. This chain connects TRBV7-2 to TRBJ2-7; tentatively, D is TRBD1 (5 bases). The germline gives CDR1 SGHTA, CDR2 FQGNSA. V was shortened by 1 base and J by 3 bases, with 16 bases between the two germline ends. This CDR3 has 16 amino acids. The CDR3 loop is CASSLGVGQENYEQYF. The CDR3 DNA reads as TGTGCCAGCAGCTTAGGGGTAGGACAAGAAAACTACGAGCAGTACTTC.

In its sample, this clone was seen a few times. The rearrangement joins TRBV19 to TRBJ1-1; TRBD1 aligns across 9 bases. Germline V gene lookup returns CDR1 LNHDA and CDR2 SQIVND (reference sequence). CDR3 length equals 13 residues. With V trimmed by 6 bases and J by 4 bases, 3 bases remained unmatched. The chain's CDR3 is CASSRDRATEAFF. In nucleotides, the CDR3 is TGTGCCAGTAGCAGGGACAGGGCCACTGAAGCTTTCTTT.

CDR3 sequence: CASSSIWGDEQFF. The CDR3 nucleotides read TGTGCCAGCAGCAGCATCTGGGGCGATGAGCAGTTCTTC. The chain is built from TRBV14 and TRBJ2-1; TRBD1 is a possible D gene (5 bases). Germline V gene sequence: CDR1 SGHDN, CDR2 FVKESK. CDR3 length: 13 residues. Deletions cut 5 bases from V and 8 bases from J, with 13 bases between.

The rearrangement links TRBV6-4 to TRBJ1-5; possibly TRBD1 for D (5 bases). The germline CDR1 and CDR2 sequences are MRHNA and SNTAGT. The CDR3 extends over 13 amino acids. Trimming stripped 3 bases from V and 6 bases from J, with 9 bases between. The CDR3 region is CASSEQEGQPQHF. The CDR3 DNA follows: TGTGCCAGCAGTGAACAGGAGGGTCAGCCCCAGCATTTT.

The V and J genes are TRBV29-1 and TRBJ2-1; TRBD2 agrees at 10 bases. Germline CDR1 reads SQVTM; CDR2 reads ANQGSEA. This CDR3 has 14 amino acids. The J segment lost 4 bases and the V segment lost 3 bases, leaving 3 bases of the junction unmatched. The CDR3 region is CSVDLAGVYNEQFF. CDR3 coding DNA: TGCAGCGTTGACCTAGCGGGAGTGTACAATGAGCAGTTCTTC.

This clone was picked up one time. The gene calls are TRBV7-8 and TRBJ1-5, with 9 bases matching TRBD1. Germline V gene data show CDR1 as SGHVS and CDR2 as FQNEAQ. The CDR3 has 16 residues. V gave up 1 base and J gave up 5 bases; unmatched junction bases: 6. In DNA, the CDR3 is TGTGCCAGCAGCTTAGGTGACAGGGGGACGGATCAGCCCCAGCATTTT. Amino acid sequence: CASSLGDRGTDQPQHF.

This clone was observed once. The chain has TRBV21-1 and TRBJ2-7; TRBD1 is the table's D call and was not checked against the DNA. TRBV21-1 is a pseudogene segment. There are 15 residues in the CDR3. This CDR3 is CASSSHNRVLYEQYF. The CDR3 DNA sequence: TGTGCCAGCAGCTCTCATAACAGGGTTCTTTACGAGCAGTACTTC.

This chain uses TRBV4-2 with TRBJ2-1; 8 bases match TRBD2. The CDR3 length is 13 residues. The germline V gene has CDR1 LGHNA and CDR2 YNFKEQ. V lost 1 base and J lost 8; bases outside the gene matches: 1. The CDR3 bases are TGTGCCAGCAGCCAAGTGGGACTAGATGAGCAGTTCTTC. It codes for CASSQVGLDEQFF.